What follows describes a single TCR beta chain. The sample belongs to a study of Graves' ophthalmopathy and Graves' hyperthyroidism. Presentation of ophthalmopathy in the donors involved moderate-to-severe activity, CAS ≥3, NOSPECS ≥4 and a duration under 3 months. Clinicians made diagnoses from clinical symptoms, serum thyroxine, TRAb, thyroid ultrasound and orbital computed tomography. Isolation of PBMCs was performed using roughly 10 ml of fresh peripheral blood. The germline V and J ends were trimmed by 3 bases and 6 bases, with 15 bases remaining between them. The CDR3 is 14 amino acids. Germline CDR1 reads MNHNS; CDR2 reads SASEGT. The sequenced template was RNA, covering the TCR beta CDR3 region. Second-round multiplex PCR came after first-round RT-PCR with HTBI primers. TCRdb re-called the multiplex PCR reads through MiXCR, storing one row per CDR3 protein. The repertoire includes approximately 160,000 distinct CDR3 sequences, 39% of them detected once, and less than 9.5% sits in the top ten.

The specimen sequenced was peripheral blood. The chain combines TRBV6-1 with TRBJ2-7; D is unclear. This receptor was taken from a man under 40 with Graves' ophthalmopathy. The CDR3 bases are TGTGCCAGCAGTGATAAGGGCGCAGGACCCGAGCAGTACTTC. This translates into CASSDKGAGPEQYF.